The clone carrying this T cell receptor beta chain has a count of ten or more. What it binds is unknown. The record originates from a study of neurological immune-mediated disorders. Study-level findings and limits: None of the CDR3 amino acid sequences of expanded clones were shared across subjects, and this suggested private repertoires in all groups. Falling below healthy controls, multiple sclerosis showed the least TCR clonal expansion, while HTLV-1-associated myelopathy showed the most.

The V gene lost 2 bases and the J gene lost 2 bases, with 9 bases spanning the gap. This CDR3 is built from 14 residues. The authors made cDNA by 5'RACE with 10-nucleotide random UMIs. TCRdb re-derived calls from the 5' RACE reads in MiXCR, one entry per CDR3 protein. The sample contains about 70,000 distinct CDR3 sequences, 4.8% of which appear only once. The sample taken for sequencing was PBMCs. The chain uses TRBV12-3 or TRBV12-4 and TRBJ2-5, with D uncertain. The TCR was taken from a woman between 65 and 79 years old with multiple sclerosis. The CDR3 region has the DNA TGTGCCAGCAGTTTATTCACGAGACAAGAGACCCAGTACTTC. Translated: CASSLFTRQETQYF.